These T cell receptor beta chains were read from a single sample in a study of T-cell memory formation after mild COVID-19. TCRdb re-derived calls from the 5' RACE reads in MiXCR, one entry per CDR3 protein. Of about 45,000 distinct CDR3 sequences in the sample, roughly 9% were seen once. The sequencing sample was made of PBMCs or a T cell subset sorted from them (not recorded which). Receptor source: an adult woman who had mild COVID-19 (a few samples of this study predate the infection). Cell type and time point are not known. The CDR3 runs from the conserved cysteine through the conserved F or W. A D gene is named only where the DNA matches it firmly. A clone size is listed for some rows: how often the clone was seen (once, few, many), or a class if it is expanded.

J,V,D,size,DNA,CDR3
TRBJ1-1,TRBV4-1,-,-,TGCGCCAGCAGCCAAGGCGGGGCAAGAACTGAAGCTTTCTTT,CASSQGGARTEAFF
TRBJ1-1,TRBV5-1,-,few,TGCGCCAGCACCTCTCGGGGCCTGAAAGATGAAGCTTTCTTT,CASTSRGLKDEAFF
TRBJ2-1,TRBV5-1,TRBD2,many,TGCGCCAGCAGCCCGGGGGGGTTGGTCAAATACAATGAGCAGTTCTTC,CASSPGGLVKYNEQFF
TRBJ1-6,TRBV5-6,TRBD1,-,TGTGCCAGCAGCTTTACTACCGGGACAGTTAATTCACCCCTCCACTTT,CASSFTTGTVNSPLHF
TRBJ2-1,TRBV7-2,TRBD1,few,TGTGCCAGCAGCCCGACCAGGGGGTGGTACAATGAGCAGTTCTTC,CASSPTRGWYNEQFF
TRBJ2-5,TRBV7-8,-,few,TGTGCCAGCAGGGTAAATACAGGTTCTCAAGAGACCCAGTACTTC,CASRVNTGSQETQYF
TRBJ2-1,TRBV12-3/TRBV12-4,-,-,TGTGCCAGCAGTCTACACAGGACGCAACACGGTTGGTATGAGCAGTTCTTC,CASSLHRTQHGWYEQFF
TRBJ1-1,TRBV27,-,few,TGTGCCAGCAGGAGAGTGTTGAACACTGAAGCTTTCTTT,CASRRVLNTEAFF
TRBJ1-5,TRBV6-1,TRBD1,-,TGTGCCAGCAGTAAGGGACAGGGAGCCCAGCATTTT,CASSKGQGAQHF
TRBJ2-2,TRBV4-2,TRBD2,many,TGTGCCAGCAGCCAGGAAGCGGGATCAAACACCGGGGAGCTGTTTTTT,CASSQEAGSNTGELFF
TRBJ2-7,TRBV5-1,-,many,TGCGCCAGCAGCCCGCTGGAAAGAGGGGAGCAGTACTTC,CASSPLERGEQYF
TRBJ2-2,TRBV7-2,-,many,TGTGCCAGCAGCTTACTCGCCCCGAACACCGGGGAGCTGTTTTTT,CASSLLAPNTGELFF
TRBJ2-5,TRBV5-1,TRBD2,many,TGCGCCAGCAACAAAGGAGAGACTAGCGGGGAGACCCAGTACTTC,CASNKGETSGETQYF